This T cell receptor beta chain is drawn from a study of cytomegalovirus exposure and HLA in healthy donors. The CDR3 consists of 15 residues. V was pared by 2 bases and J by 8 bases, with 19 bases between. The germline gives CDR1 SGHNT, CDR2 YYREEE (reference sequence). With 60 Vbeta and 13 Jbeta primers, the PCR was carried out. Libraries were prepared by immunoSEQ multiplex PCR; TCRdb keeps only in-frame clonotypes and omits some of them. The table records about 200,000 clones, about 80% of them present only once. Input material: PBMCs. The rearrangement uses TRBV5-4 and TRBJ1-2, with unresolved D. The clonotype originates from a woman in her 30s in good health and CMV-seropositive. CDR3 loop: CASSFPSHAAGGYTF. CDR3 nucleotides: TGTGCCAGCAGCTTCCCGTCCCACGCCGCGGGGGGCTACACCTTC.